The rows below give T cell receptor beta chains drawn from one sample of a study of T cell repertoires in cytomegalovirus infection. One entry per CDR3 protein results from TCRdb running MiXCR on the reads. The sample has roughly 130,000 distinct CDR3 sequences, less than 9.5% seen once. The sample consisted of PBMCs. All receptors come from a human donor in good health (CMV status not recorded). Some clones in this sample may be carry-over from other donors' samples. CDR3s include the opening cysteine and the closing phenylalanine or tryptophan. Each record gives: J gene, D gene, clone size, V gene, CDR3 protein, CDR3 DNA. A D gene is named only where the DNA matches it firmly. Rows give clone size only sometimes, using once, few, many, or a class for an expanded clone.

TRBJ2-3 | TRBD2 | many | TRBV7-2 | CASSLPGLAGPRNTQYF | TGTGCCAGCAGCTTACCGGGACTAGCGGGGCCCCGGAATACGCAGTATTTT
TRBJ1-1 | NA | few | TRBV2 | CASSDWSQRDTEAFF | TGTGCCAGCAGTGATTGGTCTCAAAGGGACACTGAAGCTTTCTTT
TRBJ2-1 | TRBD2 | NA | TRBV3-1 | CASSQVRSGGSYNEQFF | TGTGCCAGCAGCCAAGTGAGGAGCGGGGGTTCCTACAATGAGCAGTTCTTC
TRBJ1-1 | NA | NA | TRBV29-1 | CSATPTPNTEAFF | TGCAGCGCCACCCCAACACCAAACACTGAAGCTTTCTTT
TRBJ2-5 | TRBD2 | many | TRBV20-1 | CSARGGFQETQYF | TGCAGTGCTAGGGGGGGGTTCCAAGAGACCCAGTACTTC
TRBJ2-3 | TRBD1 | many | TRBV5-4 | CASSSGTGVTDTQYF | TGTGCCAGCAGTTCTGGGACAGGGGTCACAGATACGCAGTATTTT
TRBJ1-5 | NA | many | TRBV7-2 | CASSLFNGEPQHF | TGTGCCAGCAGCTTATTTAACGGGGAGCCCCAGCATTTT
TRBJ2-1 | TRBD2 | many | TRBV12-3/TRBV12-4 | CASRQTSANEQFF | TGTGCCAGCAGGCAGACTAGCGCCAATGAGCAGTTCTTC
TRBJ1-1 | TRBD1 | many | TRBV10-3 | CAISEGQGANTEAFF | TGTGCCATCAGTGAGGGACAGGGGGCAAACACTGAAGCTTTCTTT
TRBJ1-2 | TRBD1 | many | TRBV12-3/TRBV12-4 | CASSTGDSYGYTF | TGTGCCAGTTCTACAGGGGATTCATATGGCTACACCTTC
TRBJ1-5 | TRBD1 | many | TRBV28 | CASSFSGTGHQPQHF | TGTGCCAGCAGTTTTTCGGGGACAGGGCATCAGCCCCAGCATTTT
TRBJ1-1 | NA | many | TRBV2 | CASSDATATEAFF | TGTGCCAGCAGTGACGCGACAGCCACTGAAGCTTTCTTT
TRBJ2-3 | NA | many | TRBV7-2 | CASSFLEGTQYF | TGTGCCAGCAGCTTCCTTGAGGGTACGCAGTATTTT
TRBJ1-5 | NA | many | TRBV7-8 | CASSLGTADQPQHF | TGTGCCAGCAGCCTCGGGACGGCAGACCAGCCCCAGCATTTT
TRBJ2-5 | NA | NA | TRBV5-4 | CASSSSQDLAQETQYF | TGTGCCAGCAGCTCGAGTCAGGATCTGGCGCAAGAGACCCAGTACTTC
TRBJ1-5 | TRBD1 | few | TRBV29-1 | CSVSWQGAGTGQPQHF | TGCAGCGTTAGTTGGCAGGGGGCTGGGACAGGTCAGCCCCAGCATTTT
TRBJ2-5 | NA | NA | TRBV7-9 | CASSLGTPVQETQYF | TGTGCCAGCAGCCTAGGGACGCCCGTCCAAGAGACCCAGTACTTC
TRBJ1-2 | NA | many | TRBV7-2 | CASSFGREYGYTF | TGTGCCAGCAGCTTCGGCAGGGAGTATGGCTACACCTTC
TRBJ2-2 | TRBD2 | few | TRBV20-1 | CSARPAGTNTGELFF | TGCAGTGCTAGACCAGCGGGGACGAACACCGGGGAGCTGTTTTTT
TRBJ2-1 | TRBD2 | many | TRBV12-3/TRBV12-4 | CASSFGSSGGEQFF | TGTGCCAGCAGTTTCGGGTCTAGCGGGGGCGAGCAGTTCTTC
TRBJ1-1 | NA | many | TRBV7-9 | CASSSRNTDYNSAFF | TGTGCCAGCAGCTCCCGGAACACAGATTACAATTCGGCTTTCTTT
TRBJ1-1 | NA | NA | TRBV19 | CASSIPTQVGTEAFF | TGTGCCAGTAGTATACCAACTCAGGTGGGGACTGAAGCTTTCTTT
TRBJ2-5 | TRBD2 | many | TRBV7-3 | CASSPVRGREETQYF | TGTGCCAGCAGCCCCGTACGCGGGAGGGAAGAGACCCAGTACTTC
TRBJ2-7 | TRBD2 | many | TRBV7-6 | CASSLVGLADSYEQYF | TGTGCCAGCAGCTTAGTGGGACTAGCGGACTCCTACGAGCAGTACTTC
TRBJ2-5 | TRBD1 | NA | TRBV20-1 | CSASRDSRQETQYF | TGCAGTGCTTCCCGGGACAGCCGCCAAGAGACCCAGTACTTC
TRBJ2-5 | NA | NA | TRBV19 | CASSIHRPSGKTQCF | TGTGCCAGTAGTATCCACAGACCCTCCGGGAAGACCCAGTGCTTC
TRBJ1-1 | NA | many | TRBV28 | CASSLHRAGETEAFF | TGTGCCAGCAGTTTGCACAGGGCCGGAGAGACTGAAGCTTTCTTT
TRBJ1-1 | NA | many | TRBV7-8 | CASSITLRAMNTEAFF | TGTGCCAGCAGCATCACCCTCAGGGCCATGAACACTGAAGCTTTCTTT
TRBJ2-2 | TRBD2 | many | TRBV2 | CASSYSGVTGELFF | TGTGCCAGCAGTTATAGCGGGGTTACCGGGGAGCTGTTTTTT
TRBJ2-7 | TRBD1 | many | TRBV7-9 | CASSPRGTGNEQYF | TGTGCCAGCAGCCCTAGGGGGACAGGGAACGAGCAGTACTTC
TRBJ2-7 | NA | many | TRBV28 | CASSSSGDKGYEQYF | TGTGCCAGCAGTTCGTCCGGGGACAAGGGGTACGAGCAGTACTTC
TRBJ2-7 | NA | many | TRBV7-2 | CASSLERVAYEQYF | TGTGCCAGCAGCCTGGAAAGGGTTGCCTACGAGCAGTACTTC
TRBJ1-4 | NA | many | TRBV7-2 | CASSLVRFEKLFF | TGTGCCAGCAGCTTAGTGCGGTTCGAAAAACTGTTTTTT
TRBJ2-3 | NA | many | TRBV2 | CASRRSTDTQYF | TGTGCCAGCAGGCGATCCACAGATACGCAGTATTTT